A single sample is the source of the 3 T cell receptor beta chains below, sequenced in a study of T cells in Graves' hyperthyroidism and ophthalmopathy (dated by TCRdb to about 2019). The library was obtained by multiplex PCR. TCRdb shows the sequencer as Illumina HiSeq 2000. Amplification of TCR beta CDR3 regions was carried out from RNA transcripts. For the first round of RT-PCR on the TCR CDR3, the HTBI primer set was used together with the Qiagen OneStep RT-PCR kit. The raw public data were reprocessed by TCRdb itself: fastp quality trimming at Q25, MiXCR clonotype calling, in-frame beta chains only. Identical CDR3 protein sequences are pooled into one entry, listed with their most common genes and DNA. The sample records hundreds of thousands of distinct CDR3 sequences, around 46% of which are singletons. About 7.8% of the sample is held by the ten biggest clonotypes. The sample comprised peripheral blood or thyroid tissue (not recorded which). These TCRs come from a woman younger than 35 with Graves' hyperthyroidism. Donor details come from another sample of the same person, matched by shared clones.

Note on this clonotype: This may come from a read error, since a much larger clone is one base off. This rearrangement joins TRBV6-6 to TRBJ1-1; D unclear. CDR1 MNHNY and CDR2 SVGAGI come from the germline V gene (reference sequence). CDR3 length: 13 residues. In DNA form, the CDR3 reads TGTGCCAGCAGTAAGGATGAGTACACTGAAGCTTCCTTT. Amino acid sequence: CASSKDEYTEASF.

CDR3 sequence reads: CASSHRGSYEQYF. In nucleotides, the CDR3 is TGTGCCAGCAGCCACCGGGGATCCTACGAGCAGTACTTC. The chain employs TRBV12-3 or TRBV12-4 and TRBJ2-7; D might be TRBD2 (5 bases). The CDR3 has 13 amino acids. V lost 6 bases and J 1 base, leaving 10 bases between the germline ends.

The CDR3 DNA sequence: TGTGCCATCAGCGAAGGGACTAGCGCGATCTCCTACGAGCAGTACTTC. Amino acid sequence: CAISEGTSAISYEQYF. The chain combines TRBV10-3 with TRBJ2-7, with TRBD2 identical over 10 bases. The germline CDR1 and CDR2 sequences are ENHRY and SYGVKD. The V segment lost 6 bases and the J segment 0 bases; nucleotides outside the gene matches: 8. The CDR3 contains 16 residues.